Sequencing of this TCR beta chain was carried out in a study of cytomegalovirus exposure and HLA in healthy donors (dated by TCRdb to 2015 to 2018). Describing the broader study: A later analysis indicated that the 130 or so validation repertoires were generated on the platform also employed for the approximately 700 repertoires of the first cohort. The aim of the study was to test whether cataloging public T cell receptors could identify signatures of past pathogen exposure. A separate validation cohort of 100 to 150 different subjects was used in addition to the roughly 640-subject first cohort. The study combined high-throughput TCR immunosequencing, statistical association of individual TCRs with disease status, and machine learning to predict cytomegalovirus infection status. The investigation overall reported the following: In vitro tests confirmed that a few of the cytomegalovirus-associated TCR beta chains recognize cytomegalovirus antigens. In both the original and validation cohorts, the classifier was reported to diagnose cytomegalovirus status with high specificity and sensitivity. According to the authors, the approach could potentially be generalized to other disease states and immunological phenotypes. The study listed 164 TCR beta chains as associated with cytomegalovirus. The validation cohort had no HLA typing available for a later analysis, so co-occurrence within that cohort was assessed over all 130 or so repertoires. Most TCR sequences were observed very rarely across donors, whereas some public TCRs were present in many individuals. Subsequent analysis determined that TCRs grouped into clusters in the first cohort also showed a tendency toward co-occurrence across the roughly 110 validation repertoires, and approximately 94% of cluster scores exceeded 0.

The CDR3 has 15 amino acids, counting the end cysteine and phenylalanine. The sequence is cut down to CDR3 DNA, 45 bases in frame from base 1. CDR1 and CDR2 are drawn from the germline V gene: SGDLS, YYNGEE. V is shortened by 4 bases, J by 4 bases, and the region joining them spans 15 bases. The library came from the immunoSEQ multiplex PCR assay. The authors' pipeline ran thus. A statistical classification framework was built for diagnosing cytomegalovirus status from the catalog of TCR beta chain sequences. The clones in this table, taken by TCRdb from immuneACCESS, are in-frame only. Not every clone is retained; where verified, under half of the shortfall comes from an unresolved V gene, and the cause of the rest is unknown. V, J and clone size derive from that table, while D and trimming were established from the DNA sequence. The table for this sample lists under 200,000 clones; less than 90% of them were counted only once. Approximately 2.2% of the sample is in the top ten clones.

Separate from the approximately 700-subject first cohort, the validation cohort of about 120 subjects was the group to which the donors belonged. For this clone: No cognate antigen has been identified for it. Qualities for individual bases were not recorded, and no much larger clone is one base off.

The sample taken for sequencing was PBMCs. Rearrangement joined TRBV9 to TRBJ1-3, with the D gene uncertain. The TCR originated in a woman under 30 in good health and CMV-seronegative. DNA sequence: TGTGCCAGCAGCCCGCGAGGATCCAGCGGAAACACCATATATTTT. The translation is CASSPRGSSGNTIYF. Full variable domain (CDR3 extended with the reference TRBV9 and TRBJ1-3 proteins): DSGVTQTPKHLITATGQRVTLRCSPRSGDLSVYWYQQSLDQGLQFLIQYYNGEERAKGNILERFSAQQFPDLHSELNLSSLELGDSALYFCASSPRGSSGNTIYFGEGSWLTVV.